This T cell receptor (beta chain) was retrieved from a study of blood T cell repertoires in COVID-19 (dated by TCRdb to the early 2020s). With respect to the entire study: Collaborator samples came from the United States, Italy and Spain and covered acute and convalescent phases of COVID-19. Samples were obtained from the ongoing ImmuneRACE study (first 160 participants) and from 950 to 1,500 subjects provided by 6 global collaborators. Sample metadata almost always included a de-identified subject ID, COVID-19 status, age in years and sex. The prospective study material was composed of cDNA or gDNA derived from T cells, B-cell-depleted T cells, or PBMCs. The repertoires were made available in a free public database intended to serve as a resource for research on the immune response to SARS-CoV-2. HLA class I and class II types, where available, came from metadata supplied by the sample provider rather than from assay-based typing. Subjects who had been exposed to COVID-19, were actively infected with it, or had recovered from it provided the deeply sampled blood TCRbeta repertoires that made up the dataset. The investigation overall reported the following: The quantity of clinical and demographic metadata differed by source and by participant and was supplied without curation.

The immunoSEQ Assay, a bias-controlled multiplex PCR, was used to amplify TCRbeta CDR3 regions from genomic DNA. The study's processing was this. Within the assay, amplification of reference gene primers was used to estimate how many nucleated cells each sample contained. Sequence reads were collapsed and filtered to measure the absolute abundance of every unique TCRbeta CDR3 rearrangement. Productive Simpson clonality was computed per sample as the square root of Simpson's diversity index over productive rearrangements. TCRdb took over this immuneACCESS table, retaining in-frame rearrangements with V and J assigned. Such tables are incomplete; in checked studies, under half of the missing clones stem from an unresolved V gene, and the remainder is unexplained. Clone size and the V and J calls come from that table; the DNA yielded D and trimming. Present in this sample are approximately 500,000 clones, less than 90% of which were seen just once. In total, the top ten clones hold around 8% of the sample.

At one collaborating source in Seattle, patients were enrolled during active infection and were followed longitudinally through the course of disease. Whole blood was collected in K2EDTA tubes by collaborating institutions according to the institutions' own protocols. Collaborator samples were shipped for TCRbeta analysis as frozen whole blood, isolated PBMCs, or DNA extracted from either sample type. For this chain, trimming is 9 bases at the V end and 4 bases at the J end, and the number of junction bases without a gene match is 6. Looking up the germline V gene yields CDR1 KGHDR and CDR2 SFDVKD. There are 13 amino acids in the CDR3, from cysteine to phenylalanine inclusive. The read is trimmed to its CDR3 DNA, 39 bases read in frame from base 1. As for this clone: The target of this receptor is not known. No quality values exist for individual bases; no much larger clone is one base distant.

The source is a woman in her fifties or sixties with COVID-19, enrolled during active disease. The chain was built from TRBV24-1 and TRBJ1-1, and TRBD1 matches 8 of the central bases. What was sequenced was peripheral blood. The nucleotide sequence reads as follows: TGTGCCACCGGGCGACAGGGGAGCACTGAAGCTTTCTTT. Its protein is CATGRQGSTEAFF.